One TCR beta chain is described in this entry. There is no known antigen for this receptor. It has no much larger one-base neighbor in the sample; base qualities were not kept. The sample belongs to a study of shared clonotypes between healthy human individuals (TCRdb year 2020). At the level of the whole study: A couple of women and three men aged 18 to 49 years were included in the cohort. To estimate repertoire size and how much clonotype sharing occurs between individuals, the study deeply sequenced the blood TCR repertoires of several healthy adults. To increase sequencing depth and limit assay-specific biases, TCR repertoire library preparation and sequencing were carried out by different laboratories using diverse techniques. Each donor's leukapheresis produced roughly between roughly 0.85 and 9.5 billion PBMCs. For each donor, three plates each were used for CD4 naive and CD4 memory, two plates were used for CD8 naive, and one plate was used for CD8 memory. On the study overall, not on this receptor specifically: Pairwise subsampling indicated that sequencing depth was expected to affect the degree of clonotype sharing among donors. Sampling was limited to blood, and TCR repertoires in tissue likely differ from TCR repertoires in blood. The genetic and exposure-history diversity represented was limited by the small number of donors. Higher generation probabilities were observed for clonotypes shared by all four sorted-subset donors than for non-shared clonotypes. Incomplete sequencing was indicated by rarefaction of sorted-subset datasets, despite the large sequencing depth. Estimated clonotype richness was generally larger for naive than for memory subsets. Sharing across a few donors was observed for about 5% of naive CD4, 3% to 4% of naive CD8, about 2.3% of memory CD4, and roughly 0.4% of memory CD8 clonotypes.

After removal of 7 bases from V and 7 bases from J, the junction retains 11 bases not matched to a gene. The CDR3 numbers 14 residues from cysteine through phenylalanine. Just CDR3 DNA is preserved here, 42 bases in frame from base 1. CDR1 and CDR2, looked up from the germline V gene (reference sequence), are LNHDA and SQIVND. TCR CDR3 regions were amplified from genomic DNA by multiplex PCR using the deep immunoSEQ assay. For each cell subset, the extracted genomic DNA was distributed evenly across all wells of several immunoSEQ 96-well plates, and each plate served as one replicate. Each replicate PCR for sorted subsets received about 0.2 ug genomic DNA, equal to about 30,000 T cell genomes. Purified libraries were measured with a Qubit 3.0 fluorometer, size-checked on a Bioanalyzer 2100, and measured again with the KAPA Library Quantification kit. Each immunoSEQ 96-well plate was sequenced on its own single-read 150-cycle Illumina NextSeq 550 flow cell. As for the original processing: Because the immunoSEQ output included only junctional sequences and no quality scores, the filtering could not be the same as the filtering used for full-length reads. Sequences were annotated with PyIR, a Python wrapper for IgBLAST v1.9, using IMGT germline references to assign V/J genes and CDR3. Any read was removed if the V/J assignment was weak (E-value above 1e-6), the CDR3 was missing, or the read contained stop codons, out-of-frame junctions, or ambiguous translated residues. V3J clonotypes were defined by identical inferred V gene, J gene, and CDR3 amino acid sequence. Percentage overlap between repertoires was computed as shared unique clonotypes divided by the size of the smaller repertoire. Repertoire richness was assessed with RTK rarefaction, the Chao1 estimator, and Recon v2.1 estimates of unobserved clonotypes. OLGA was used to compute generation probabilities for all TCRbeta clonotypes that the gDNA method yielded from a handful of donors. This is the immuneACCESS table as TCRdb keeps it, with only in-frame sequences that have V and J called. A part of the clones is gone; compared with another copy, unresolved V genes explain less than half, and the rest is unexplained. The V and J calls and the clone size are those of that table, but D and trimming were determined from the DNA. Recorded for this sample are about 1 million clones; under 80% of them occurred a single time. Roughly 1.5% of the sample is held by the ten biggest clonotypes.

Donors were healthy HIV-negative adults with no recently reported acute infections or vaccinations. Every donor was a Caucasian adult residing in Nashville, Tennessee, USA. CD4+ T cells were enriched by magnetic negative selection, after which naive cells were positively selected on CD45RA and the negative fraction was taken as the memory subset. After blood collection by leukapheresis, PBMCs were isolated using Ficoll-Histopaque density gradient centrifugation and then cryopreserved in the vapor phase of liquid nitrogen. Analytical flow cytometry was used to check the purity and quantity of every magnetically sorted T cell population. Genomic DNA was isolated from each sorted fraction and quantified by UV absorbance on a Nanodrop 2000c.

The clonotype was recovered from a man between 18 and 29 years old in good health. Sequenced input: memory CD4+ T cells sorted from blood. According to the study, the label for this sample's cell subset or site signals: CD45RA-negative fraction. Recombination linked TRBV19 to TRBJ1-2; the central 8 bases match TRBD1. This receptor carries the CDR3 CASTPQETGVGYTF. DNA sequence: TGTGCCAGTACCCCACAAGAGACAGGGGTTGGCTACACCTTC.